This TCR beta chain came from a study of blood T cell repertoires in COVID-19. Study context: T cells, B-cell-depleted T cells, or PBMCs provided the cDNA or gDNA that served as material.

Libraries were prepared by immunoSEQ multiplex PCR; TCRdb keeps only in-frame clonotypes and omits some of them. The sample has about 120,000 clones, roughly 88% seen once. This clone has a single count. This CDR3 has 13 amino acids. Trimming shortened V by 5 bases and J by 9 bases, and 14 bases separated the two germline ends. This TCR was sampled from a middle-aged man with acute or convalescent COVID-19. V usage is TRBV12-3 or TRBV12-4 and J usage is TRBJ2-1, with D possibly matching TRBD2 (6 bases). The sequencing sample was made of peripheral blood. CDR3 amino acids: CASSPGLGGEQFF. CDR3 nucleotides: TGTGCCAGCAGTCCGGGACTTGGTGGTGAGCAGTTCTTC.